This TCR beta chain came from a study of regulatory and conventional T cells in RAG deficiency. The repertoire was sequenced with immunoSEQ multiplex PCR; TCRdb's copy has only in-frame clones and lacks some. This table holds 30,000 to 40,000 clones, 70% to 90% found once. The count of this clone is one. The same data also contributed to another study, on regulatory T cells. That study reports: Primers: 52 TRBV forward and 13 TRBJ reverse.

The material sequenced was CD8+ T cells sorted from blood. This TCR was recovered from a human donor in good health.

Here the CDR3 reads CASSPLPLDRGSNTGELFF. Written as DNA, the CDR3 is TGTGCCAGCTCACCCCTACCCCTCGACAGGGGGTCTAACACCGGGGAGCTGTTTTTT. The chain couples TRBV18 to TRBJ2-2; 9 nucleotides agree with TRBD1. Germline lookup yields CDR1 KGHSH and CDR2 LQKENI. The length of the CDR3 is 19 residues. The V gene end was trimmed by 3 bases and the J gene end by 2 bases; junction bases not matched to a gene: 13.